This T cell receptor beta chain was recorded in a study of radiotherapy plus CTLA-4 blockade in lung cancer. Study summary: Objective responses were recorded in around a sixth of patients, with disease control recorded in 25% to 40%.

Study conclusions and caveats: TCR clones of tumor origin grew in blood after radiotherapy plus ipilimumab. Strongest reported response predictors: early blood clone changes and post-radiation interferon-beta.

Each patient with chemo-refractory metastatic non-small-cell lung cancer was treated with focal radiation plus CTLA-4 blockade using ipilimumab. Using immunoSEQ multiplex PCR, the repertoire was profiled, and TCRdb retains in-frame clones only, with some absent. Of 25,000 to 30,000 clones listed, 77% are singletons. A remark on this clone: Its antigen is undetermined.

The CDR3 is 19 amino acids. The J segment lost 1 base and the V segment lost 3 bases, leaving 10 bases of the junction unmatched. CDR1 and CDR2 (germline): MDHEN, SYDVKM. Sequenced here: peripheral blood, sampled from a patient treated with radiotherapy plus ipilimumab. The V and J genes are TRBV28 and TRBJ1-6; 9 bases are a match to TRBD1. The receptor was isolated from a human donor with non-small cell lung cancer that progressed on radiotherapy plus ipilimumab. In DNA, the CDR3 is TGTGCCAGCAGTTTCCCCGGGACAGGGAGCCGGTCCTATAATTCACCCCTCCACTTT. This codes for CASSFPGTGSRSYNSPLHF.